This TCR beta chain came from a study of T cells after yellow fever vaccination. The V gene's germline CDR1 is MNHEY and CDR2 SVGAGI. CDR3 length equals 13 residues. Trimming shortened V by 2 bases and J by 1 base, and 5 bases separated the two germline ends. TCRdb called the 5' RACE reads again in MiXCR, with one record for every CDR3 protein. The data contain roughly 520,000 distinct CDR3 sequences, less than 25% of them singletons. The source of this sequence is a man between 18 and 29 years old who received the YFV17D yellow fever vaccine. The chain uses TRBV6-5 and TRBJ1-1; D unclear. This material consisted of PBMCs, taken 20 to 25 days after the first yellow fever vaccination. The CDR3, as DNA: TGTGCCAGCAGTTACGAGGAGAACACTGAAGCTTTCTTT. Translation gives CASSYEENTEAFF.